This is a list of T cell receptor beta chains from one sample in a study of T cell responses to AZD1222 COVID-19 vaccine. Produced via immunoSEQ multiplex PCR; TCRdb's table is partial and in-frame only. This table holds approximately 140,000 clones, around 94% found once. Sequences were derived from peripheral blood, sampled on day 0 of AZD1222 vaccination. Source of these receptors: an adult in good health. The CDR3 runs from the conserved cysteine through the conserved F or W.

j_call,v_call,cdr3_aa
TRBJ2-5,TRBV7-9,CASSLAGETQYF
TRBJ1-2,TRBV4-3,CASSQDRHPAAMLTF
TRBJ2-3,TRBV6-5,CASKGVLSTDTQYF
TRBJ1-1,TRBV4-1,CASSRVYEKEAFF
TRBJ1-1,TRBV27,CASSSGGPATEAFF
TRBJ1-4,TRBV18,CASSELTGGNEKLFF
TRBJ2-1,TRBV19,CASSIDTGTSGDNEQFF
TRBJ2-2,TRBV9,CASSLADAGELFF
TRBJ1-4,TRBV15,CATSRGQGSEKLFF
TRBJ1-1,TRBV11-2,CASSQGAGGTNTEAFF
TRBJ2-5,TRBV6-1,CASSVTPGAGKETQYF
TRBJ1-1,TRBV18,CASSPPTQGAIPAFF
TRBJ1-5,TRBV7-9,CASSLAVNQPQHF
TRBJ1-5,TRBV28,CASSLVQSNQPQHF
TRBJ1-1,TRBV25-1,CASSRGGDTEAFF
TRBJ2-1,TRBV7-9,CASSLRVSGGKDNEQFF
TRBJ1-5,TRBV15,CATRGTPNQPQHF
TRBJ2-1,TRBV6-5,CASSYAGINEQFF
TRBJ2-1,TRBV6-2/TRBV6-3,CASSYGSGEPYNEQFF
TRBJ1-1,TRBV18,CASSPNTEAFF
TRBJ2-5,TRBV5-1,CASSRQGLLQETQYF
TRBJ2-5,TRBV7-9,CASSITGAGQETQYF
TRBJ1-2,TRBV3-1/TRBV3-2,CASSQDGLYGYTF
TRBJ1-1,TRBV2,CASSDRDRLNTEAFF
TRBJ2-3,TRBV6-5,CASKVSIDTQYF
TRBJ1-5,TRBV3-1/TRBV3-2,CASSQGDVRTQHF
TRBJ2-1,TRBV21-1,CASSPGAGPKNEQFF
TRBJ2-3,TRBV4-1,CASSRLLPLADTQYF
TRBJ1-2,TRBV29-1,CSVSSRGFGGYTF
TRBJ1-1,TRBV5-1,CASGSLGDGEAFF
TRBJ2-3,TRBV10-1,CASSVGQGGTQYF
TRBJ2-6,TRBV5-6,CASSFGRGGVVLTF
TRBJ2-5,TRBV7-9,CASSLSYQETQYF
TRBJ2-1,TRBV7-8,CASSLALVSYNEQFF
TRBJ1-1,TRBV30,CAWSPWRGAGTEAFF
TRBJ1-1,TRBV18,CASSPADTEAFF
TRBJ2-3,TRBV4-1,CASSQDRASLADTQYF
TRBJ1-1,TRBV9,CASSVASPGGSTEAFF
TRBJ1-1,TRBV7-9,CASRLQGALTEAFF
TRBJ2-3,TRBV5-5,CASSLAVTGGWNTQYF
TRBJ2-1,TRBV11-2,CASSLWGAGGSYNEQFF